Following are 12 T cell receptor beta chains from one sample sequenced in a study of cytomegalovirus exposure and HLA in healthy donors. PCR amplification relied on 60 Vbeta primers (plus 13 Jbeta primers). Only in-frame clones appear in the TCRdb table, and some are missing; sequencing was by immunoSEQ multiplex PCR. The sample shows 150,000 or so clones, over 60% of them seen only once. The sequencing input was PBMCs. The receptors derive from a girl between 10 and 17 years old in good health and CMV-seronegative.

The chain carries TRBV5-6 and TRBJ1-5, with 9 bases identical to TRBD1. The CDR3 totals 18 residues. The ends lost 0 bases at V and 3 bases at J; junction bases unmatched: 10. Germline assignment: CDR1 SGHDT and CDR2 YYEEEE. CDR3 sequence reads: CASSLGPGTGFNNQPQHF. The CDR3 DNA reads TGTGCCAGCAGCTTGGGTCCCGGGACAGGGTTTAACAATCAGCCCCAGCATTTT.

The chain recombines TRBV6-1 with TRBJ2-3; possible D gene TRBD1, 6 bases. The CDR3 has 17 amino acids. Per germline, CDR1 MNHNS and CDR2 SASEGT. Trimming removed 1 base at V and 0 bases at J, with 14 bases between. CDR3 residues: CASSEGADSASTDTQYF. CDR3 DNA: TGTGCCAGCAGTGAAGGGGCGGACAGCGCTAGCACAGATACGCAGTATTTT.

This clone was observed once. The chain combines TRBV13 with TRBJ1-2; TRBD1 matches 7 bases. Germline trimming cut 4 bases from V and 2 bases from J; bases unmatched to any gene: 4. Germline V gives CDR1 PRHDT, CDR2 FYEKMQ (reference sequence). This CDR3 has 14 residues. The CDR3 sequence is CASSSPTGNYGYTF. CDR3 nucleotide sequence: TGTGCCAGCAGCTCCCCGACAGGGAACTATGGCTACACCTTC. Supplemented by reference TRBV13 and TRBJ1-2, the full variable domain reads AAGVIQSPRHLIKEKRETATLKCYPIPRHDTVYWYQQGPGQDPQFLISFYEKMQSDKGSIPDRFSAQQFSDYHSELNMSSLELGDSALYFCASSSPTGNYGYTFGSGTRLTVV.

This clone was detected only once. The rearrangement links TRBV9 to TRBJ1-4; TRBD1 agrees at 7 bases. CDR1 is SGDLS, CDR2 YYNGEE, per germline. The CDR3 is made up of 14 amino acids. After removal of 4 bases from V and 5 bases from J, the junction contained 5 bases not matched to a gene. As DNA, the CDR3 is TGTGCCAGCAGCAAGGGACAGCCGAATGAAAAACTGTTTTTT. It yields the protein CASSKGQPNEKLFF.

V usage is TRBV5-1 and J usage is TRBJ1-1; 9 nucleotides line up with TRBD1. The CDR3 extends over 13 amino acids. CDR1 SGHRS and CDR2 YFSETQ come from the germline V gene. V gave up 4 bases and J gave up 5 bases; unmatched junction bases: 3. In DNA form, the CDR3 reads TGCGCCAGCAGCCCCGGGACAGGGACTGAAGCTTTCTTT. Protein: CASSPGTGTEAFF.

The J gene is TRBJ1-4, the V gene TRBV7-6; D uncertain. The germline V gene encodes CDR1 SGHVS and CDR2 FNYEAQ. V was shortened by 1 base and J by 4 bases, with 7 bases between the two germline ends. The CDR3 has 14 residues. CDR3 nucleotides: TGTGCCAGCAGCTTAGACAGCCTTAATGAAAAACTGTTTTTT. Protein: CASSLDSLNEKLFF.

The gene calls are TRBV6-6 and TRBJ2-7; possible D gene TRBD1, 6 bases. Deletions cut 2 bases from V and 3 bases from J, with 8 bases between. Germline-derived CDR1 and CDR2 are MNHNY and SVGAGI (reference sequence). The CDR3 covers 13 residues. DNA of the CDR3: TGTGCCAGCAGTTACATGGACAGCTACGAGCAGTACTTC. It specifies CASSYMDSYEQYF.

The chain couples TRBV2 to TRBJ1-2; unclear D gene. The V end was cut by 3 bases, the J end by 3 bases, with 8 bases between. Germline V gene data show CDR1 as SNHLY and CDR2 as FYNNEI. This CDR3 is built from 13 residues. The chain's CDR3 is CASSDRSDYGYTF. The CDR3 DNA follows: TGTGCCAGCAGTGACAGGTCGGACTATGGCTACACCTTC.

This clone was recorded a few times. The gene calls are TRBV20-1 and TRBJ2-3; possible D gene TRBD1, 6 bases. This CDR3 has 11 residues. V lost 7 bases to trimming and J lost 2 bases, with 7 bases between them. Germline-derived CDR1 and CDR2 are DFQATT and SNEGSKA (reference sequence). CDR3 coding DNA: TGCAGTGGGGGACACACAGATACGCAGTATTTT. This sequence encodes CSGGHTDTQYF.

This clone has more than one count but fewer than ten. The sample has other DNA sequences that encode this CDR3 too. J is TRBJ1-1 and V is TRBV10-3; a possible D gene is TRBD1 (5 bases). Germline V gene data show CDR1 as ENHRY and CDR2 as SYGVKD. Trimming left V 0 bases short and J 5 bases short, with 10 bases between. The CDR3 covers 14 residues. CDR3: CAISESGGGTEAFF. DNA of the CDR3: TGTGCCATCAGTGAGTCGGGGGGGGGTACTGAAGCTTTCTTT.

The gene calls are TRBV25-1 and TRBJ2-1; a weak D match, TRBD1 (6 bases). V was shortened by 1 base and J by 4 bases, with 14 bases between the two germline ends. From germline, CDR1 is MGHDK and CDR2 SYGVNS. CDR3 length: 16 residues. The CDR3 bases are TGTGCCAGCAGTGAATGGTGGTCAGGGGAGTACAATGAGCAGTTCTTC. As protein: CASSEWWSGEYNEQFF.

This clone was seen a handful of times. The chain has TRBV25-1 and TRBJ1-3; D is unresolved. V lost 5 bases to trimming and J lost 4 bases, with 9 bases between them. This CDR3 comprises 13 residues. Germline V lookup: CDR1 MGHDK, CDR2 SYGVNS. CDR3 in DNA: TGTGCCAGCAGTCTCAGGTTAGGAAACACCATATATTTT. This codes for CASSLRLGNTIYF.